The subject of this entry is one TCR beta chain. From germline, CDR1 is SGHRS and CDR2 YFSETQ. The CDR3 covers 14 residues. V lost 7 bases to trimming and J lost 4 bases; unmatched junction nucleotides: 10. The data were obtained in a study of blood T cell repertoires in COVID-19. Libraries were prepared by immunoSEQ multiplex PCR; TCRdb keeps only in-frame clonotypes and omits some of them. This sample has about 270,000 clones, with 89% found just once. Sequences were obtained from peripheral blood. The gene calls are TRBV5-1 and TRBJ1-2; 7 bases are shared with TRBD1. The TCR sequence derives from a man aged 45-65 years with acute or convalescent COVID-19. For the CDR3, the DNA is TGCGCCAGCTGCCAGTCCGGGACAGCCTATGGCTACACCTTC. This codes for CASCQSGTAYGYTF.